This T cell receptor (beta chain) was sequenced for a study of cytomegalovirus exposure and HLA in healthy donors. General observations from the study: In most subjects, TCR beta sequences reportedly gave accurate predictions of HLA-A and HLA-B alleles. In a later analysis, V- and J-gene trimming of beta chains associated with a DCLRE1C missense variant, replicated independently.

Trimming removed 5 bases at V and 1 base at J, with 14 bases between. The CDR3 loop spans 15 amino acids. Germline V lookup: CDR1 SGHVS, CDR2 FNYEAQ. Researchers ran the PCR with 60 Vbeta and 13 Jbeta primers. Some clones are missing from TCRdb's copy, which holds only in-frame ones; the method was immunoSEQ multiplex PCR. The repertoire includes about 190,000 clones, roughly 80% of them detected once, and 1.6% sits in the top ten. Unrecorded immune exposures were likely, despite nominal health at sampling. In regard to this clone: What it binds is not known.

The receptor was isolated from a woman under 30 in good health and CMV-seronegative. Sequenced sample: PBMCs. This sequence joins TRBV7-6 and TRBJ1-2, with a possible D match to TRBD1 (5 bases). CDR3 residues: CASSARGEGNYGYTF. In nucleotides, the CDR3 is TGTGCCAGCAGCGCGAGAGGGGAGGGTAACTATGGCTACACCTTC.